These 20 T cell receptor beta chains originate from one sample sequenced in a study of T-cell memory formation after mild COVID-19. TCRdb ran MiXCR on the 5' RACE reads and lists one entry per CDR3 protein. The sample yields hundreds of thousands of distinct CDR3 sequences, roughly 18% seen once. The specimen was PBMCs or a T cell subset sorted from them (not recorded which). Source of these receptors: a man younger than 35 who had mild COVID-19 (a few samples of this study predate the infection). Cell type and time point are not known.

The chain has TRBV7-3 and TRBJ2-5; 7 nucleotides line up with TRBD1. This CDR3 comprises 14 residues. V shed 5 bases and J 3 bases; nucleotides not matched to a gene: 6. CDR1 and CDR2 (germline): SGHTA, FQGTGA. The CDR3 region has the DNA TGTGCCAGCAGCATCAGACAGGGAGAAGAGACCCAGTACTTC. It specifies CASSIRQGEETQYF.

The table lists this clonotype with a few counts. As DNA, the CDR3 is TGTGCCAGCAGCCGAGTCGAGGTGGGCTATGGCTACACCTTC. Translating it yields CASSRVEVGYGYTF. This sequence joins TRBV4-2 and TRBJ1-2; no definite D call. The CDR3 length is 14 residues. Looked up from germline, CDR1 is LGHNA and CDR2 is YNFKEQ. V dropped 4 bases and J dropped 4 bases, with 13 bases sitting between them.

The chain links TRBV5-5 to TRBJ2-7; perhaps TRBD2 as D (5 bases). Looked up from germline, CDR1 is SGHKS and CDR2 is YYEKEE (reference sequence). The V end was cut by 4 bases, the J end by 2 bases, with 10 bases between. The CDR3 extends over 13 amino acids. This CDR3 is CASSPGMPYEQYV. In DNA form, the CDR3 reads TGTGCCAGCAGCCCGGGGATGCCCTACGAGCAGTACGTC.

The chain combines TRBV6-2 or TRBV6-3 with TRBJ2-2, with D perhaps TRBD2 (5 bases). The CDR3 has 14 amino acids. Germline values: CDR1 MNHEY, CDR2 SVGEGT. The V end was cut by 7 bases, the J end by 4 bases, with 13 bases between. Here the CDR3 reads CASTLTTSTGELFF. In nucleotides, the CDR3 is TGTGCCAGCACCCTGACAACTAGCACCGGGGAGCTGTTTTTT.

The J gene is TRBJ2-7, the V gene TRBV7-8; TRBD2 aligns across 10 bases. The CDR3 is made up of 15 amino acids. V gave up 5 bases and J gave up 9 bases; unmatched junction bases: 13. Germline lookup yields CDR1 SGHVS and CDR2 FQNEAQ. CDR3 amino acids: CASSPGPSGGAGQYF. DNA of the CDR3: TGTGCCAGCAGCCCGGGGCCCAGCGGGGGGGCGGGGCAGTACTTC.

This clonotype was recorded at least ten times. CDR3 DNA: TGCAGTGCGCGAAGGGTCGGTCCCGCTAACTATGGCTACACCTTC. Its protein product is CSARRVGPANYGYTF. The gene calls are TRBV20-1 and TRBJ1-2, with D unclear. V shed 6 bases and J shed 0 bases, with 17 bases lying between them. The germline V gene encodes CDR1 DFQATT and CDR2 SNEGSKA (reference sequence). CDR3 length: 15 residues.

The V gene is TRBV6-2 or TRBV6-3, the J gene TRBJ2-3; D might be TRBD2 (5 bases). The CDR3 sequence is 12 residues long. V lost 8 bases and J 6 bases, leaving 12 bases between the germline ends. Germline V lookup: CDR1 MNHEY, CDR2 SVGEGT. In nucleotides, the CDR3 is TGTGCCAGCGCCCAATCGGGGGATACGCAGTATTTT. Protein: CASAQSGDTQYF.

This clonotype was detected only a few times. J is TRBJ2-3 and V is TRBV6-5; D uncertain. This CDR3 is 12 amino acids long. The germline CDR1 and CDR2 sequences are MNHEY and SVGAGI. The V and J ends lost 5 bases and 3 bases respectively, with 6 bases between them. The CDR3 is CASSHGTDTQYF. CDR3 nucleotide sequence: TGTGCCAGCAGTCACGGTACAGATACGCAGTATTTT.

This chain connects TRBV29-1 to TRBJ2-3; D is unclear. The CDR3 is made up of 13 amino acids. The ends were cut back, 4 bases at V and 0 bases at J, with 8 bases in the middle. The germline CDR1 and CDR2 sequences are SQVTM and ANQGSEA. The CDR3 sequence is CSVVGGSTDTQYF. CDR3 in DNA: TGCAGCGTTGTCGGCGGTAGCACAGATACGCAGTATTTT.

This clonotype was observed many times. The gene calls are TRBV12-3 or TRBV12-4 and TRBJ2-7; 7 bases map to TRBD1. The CDR3 consists of 13 residues. J gave up 6 bases and V 5 bases, and 7 bases lay outside the gene matches. In DNA, the CDR3 is TGTGCCAGCAGTCTGGGGACAGAGGCCGAGCAGTACGTC. Translation: CASSLGTEAEQYV.

This chain links TRBV9 with TRBJ1-2; D might be TRBD1 (5 bases). Germline V lookup: CDR1 SGDLS, CDR2 YYNGEE. Deletions cut 0 bases from V and 4 bases from J, with 13 bases between. The CDR3 covers 15 residues. CDR3: CASSVAGGSAYGYTF. DNA of the CDR3: TGTGCCAGCAGCGTAGCGGGGGGGTCGGCCTATGGCTACACCTTC.

The chain carries TRBV9 and TRBJ1-6, with D possibly matching TRBD1 (6 bases). V dropped 1 base and J dropped 7 bases, with 12 bases sitting between them. This CDR3 has 15 residues. The germline gives CDR1 SGDLS, CDR2 YYNGEE. The CDR3 DNA is TGTGCCAGCAGCGTAAGGGGGGCTAAGAATTCACCCCTCCACTTT. Protein product: CASSVRGAKNSPLHF.

This clonotype was seen more than once but under ten times. V gene TRBV21-1 combines with J gene TRBJ1-4; the DNA was not used to check the table's D call, TRBD1. TRBV21-1 is listed as a pseudogene. CDR3 length: 14 residues. CDR3 sequence: CASRKTGRDEKLFF. For the CDR3, the DNA is TGTGCCAGCAGAAAGACAGGGAGAGATGAAAAACTGTTTTTT.

This clonotype was seen ten or more times. V gene TRBV25-1 combines with J gene TRBJ1-1, with a possible D match to TRBD1 (5 bases). The CDR3 is made up of 13 amino acids. Germline CDR1 MGHDK, CDR2 SYGVNS. The germline V and J ends were trimmed by 4 bases and 7 bases, with 13 bases remaining between them. The CDR3 bases are TGTGCCAGCAGTGTCGGGGGTTTTGGTGAAGCTTTCTTT. It translates to CASSVGGFGEAFF.

The chain links TRBV7-2 to TRBJ2-7; 9 positions match TRBD1. Germline V gene data show CDR1 as SGHTA and CDR2 as FQGNSA. The CDR3 extends over 13 amino acids. The ends lost 5 bases at V and 2 bases at J; junction bases unmatched: 1. The CDR3 spells CASSRTGAYEQYV. CDR3 coding DNA: TGTGCCAGCAGCCGGACAGGGGCCTACGAGCAGTACGTC.

This clonotype was observed at least ten times. The J gene is TRBJ1-5, the V gene TRBV5-1, with D hard to call. CDR1 is SGHRS and CDR2 is YFSETQ in the germline V gene. CDR3 length: 14 residues. The germline V and J ends were trimmed by 0 bases and 2 bases, with 6 bases remaining between them. CDR3 protein: CASSLGSGNQPQHF. CDR3 nucleotide sequence: TGCGCCAGCAGCTTGGGGTCGGGCAATCAGCCCCAGCATTTT. Combining the CDR3 with reference TRBV5-1 and TRBJ1-5 gives the whole variable domain KAGVTQTPRYLIKTRGQQVTLSCSPISGHRSVSWYQQTPGQGLQFLFEYFSETQRNKGNFPGRFSGRQFSNSRSEMNVSTLELGDSALYLCASSLGSGNQPQHFGDGTRLSIL.

This clonotype occurred many times. This chain joins TRBV10-3 and TRBJ2-3; 9 nucleotides align to TRBD1. V lost 6 bases to trimming and J lost 3 bases; unmatched junction nucleotides: 4. CDR3 length: 14 amino acids. CDR1 ENHRY and CDR2 SYGVKD come from the germline V gene. The CDR3, as DNA: TGTGCCATCAGCCTCGGGACAGGGACAGATACGCAGTATTTT. It codes for CAISLGTGTDTQYF.

This clonotype has a handful of counts. The chain couples TRBV20-1 to TRBJ2-1; D is unclear. Trimming left V 3 bases short and J 4 bases short, with 10 bases between. The length of the CDR3 is 13 residues. Germline CDR1 reads DFQATT; CDR2 reads SNEGSKA (reference sequence). CDR3 amino acids: CSARQSYYNEQFF. The DNA for the CDR3 is TGCAGTGCTAGGCAATCTTATTACAATGAGCAGTTCTTC.

The chain carries TRBV12-3 or TRBV12-4 and TRBJ2-3; possible D gene TRBD1, 6 bases. The CDR3 runs to 15 residues. Deletions cut 6 bases from V and 9 bases from J, with 22 bases between. CDR3 loop: CASSSQTSPGETQYF. The CDR3, as DNA: TGTGCCAGCAGCTCCCAGACCAGTCCAGGGGAGACGCAGTATTTT.

This clonotype has just a few counts. The chain is built from TRBV5-1 and TRBJ2-2; TRBD1 is a possible D gene (6 bases). Germline-derived CDR1 and CDR2 are SGHRS and YFSETQ. CDR3 length: 14 amino acids. The V end lost 5 bases, the J end lost 1 base, and 9 bases lay between the germline ends. The CDR3 sequence is CASSTGQNTGELFF. As DNA, the CDR3 is TGCGCCAGCAGTACAGGGCAGAACACCGGGGAGCTGTTTTTT. The whole variable domain, remainder taken from reference TRBV5-1 and TRBJ2-2, is KAGVTQTPRYLIKTRGQQVTLSCSPISGHRSVSWYQQTPGQGLQFLFEYFSETQRNKGNFPGRFSGRQFSNSRSEMNVSTLELGDSALYLCASSTGQNTGELFFGEGSRLTVL.